Presented here are 22 T cell receptor beta chains from one specimen sequenced in a study of T cell repertoires in cytomegalovirus infection. TCRdb re-analysed the reads in MiXCR, keeping a single row per CDR3 protein. The sample includes about a million distinct CDR3 sequences, approximately 30% seen only once; the top ten take 13%. Antigens of these TCRs are unknown. The material was cultured CD8+ T cells from PBMCs, obtained from culture after CMV antigen stimulation. The receptors shown here come from a human donor in good health (CMV status not recorded). Some clones in this sample may be carry-over from other donors' samples.

The chain links TRBV5-1 to TRBJ2-1; D is unresolved. The CDR3 has 14 amino acids. The germline V and J ends were trimmed by 0 bases and 3 bases, with 7 bases remaining between them. Germline-derived CDR1 and CDR2 are SGHRS and YFSETQ. This CDR3 reads CASSLAADYNEQFF. CDR3 nucleotide sequence: TGCGCCAGCAGCTTGGCTGCAGACTACAATGAGCAGTTCTTC. The whole variable domain, remainder taken from reference TRBV5-1 and TRBJ2-1, is KAGVTQTPRYLIKTRGQQVTLSCSPISGHRSVSWYQQTPGQGLQFLFEYFSETQRNKGNFPGRFSGRQFSNSRSEMNVSTLELGDSALYLCASSLAADYNEQFFGPGTRLTVL.

This clonotype was seen just once. This is likely a read error, given that the CDR3 carries no conserved phenylalanine or tryptophan at its end. The chain has TRBV6-5 and TRBJ2-7; D is possibly TRBD1 (6 bases). Trimming took off 2 bases at V and 2 bases at J, with 10 bases between the two ends. This CDR3 is 14 amino acids long. Germline-derived CDR1 and CDR2 are MNHEY and SVGAGI. The CDR3 here is CASSYSRTAYEQYI. CDR3 DNA: TGTGCCAGCAGTTACAGCAGGACAGCCTACGAGCAGTACATC.

A few counts support this clonotype. V and J are TRBV6-5 and TRBJ2-7; possible D gene TRBD1, 6 bases. Germline CDR1 reads MNHEY; CDR2 reads SVGAGI. Trimming cost V 4 bases and J 2 bases, with 12 bases left between them. The CDR3 loop spans 14 amino acids. CDR3 in amino acids: CASSSGHFPYEQYV. Here the CDR3 DNA reads TGTGCCAGCAGTTCGGGACATTTCCCCTACGAGCAGTACGTC.

This clonotype was picked up many times. Mismatch with germline at one junction end may stem from a read error. The chain uses TRBV7-7 and TRBJ2-1, with a weak D call TRBD2 (5 bases). The germline gives CDR1 SSHAT, CDR2 FNYEAQ (reference sequence). The CDR3 runs to 15 residues. The CDR3 here is CASSSGSGAYNEQFF. DNA for the CDR3: TGTGCTAGCAGCTCCGGGTCCGGGGCCTACAATGAGCAGTTCTTC.

This clonotype was counted between two and nine times. The genes are TRBV14 and TRBJ2-5; D unresolved. The germline V and J ends were trimmed by 2 bases and 4 bases, with 11 bases remaining between them. Germline lookup yields CDR1 SGHDN and CDR2 FVKESK. This CDR3 has 14 residues. CDR3 residues: CASSQLSSVETQYF. The CDR3 coding sequence is TGTGCCAGCAGCCAACTCTCCTCCGTAGAGACCCAGTACTTC.

The J gene is TRBJ1-2, the V gene TRBV7-8, with D possibly being TRBD1 (5 bases). The V end was cut by 6 bases, the J end by 10 bases, with 12 bases between. The CDR3 covers 11 residues. Germline assignment: CDR1 SGHVS and CDR2 FQNEAQ. The CDR3 protein is CASSGAGDYTF. CDR3 in DNA: TGTGCCAGCAGTGGGGCCGGGGACTACACCTTC.

This clonotype was observed a few times. CDR3 loop: CASSLSTGENQPQHF. The CDR3 DNA reads as TGTGCCAGCAGCTTGTCGACCGGGGAGAATCAGCCCCAGCATTTT. The chain combines TRBV5-5 with TRBJ1-5; D ambiguous. Per the germline V gene, CDR1 is SGHKS and CDR2 is YYEKEE (reference sequence). This CDR3 has 15 amino acids. With 1 base removed from V and 4 bases from J, the gap between germline ends came to 12 bases.

This chain links TRBV3-1 with TRBJ2-3; D uncertain. Trimming took 5 bases from V and 2 from J, leaving 14 bases between them. This CDR3 region has 15 residues. In germline, CDR1 is LGHDT, CDR2 YNNKEL (reference sequence). CDR3 sequence reads: CASSLGGYATDTQYF. The CDR3, as DNA: TGTGCCAGCAGCTTGGGCGGCTACGCCACAGATACGCAGTATTTT.

The CDR3 is CASSLTRAGSYNEQFF. The CDR3 DNA reads as TGTGCCAGCAGCTTAACGAGAGCGGGGTCCTACAATGAGCAGTTCTTC. This chain joins TRBV7-6 and TRBJ2-1; 7 bases fit TRBD2. The CDR3 sequence is 16 residues long. V lost 2 bases and J lost 1; bases outside the gene matches: 5. CDR1 is SGHVS and CDR2 is FNYEAQ in the germline V gene.

This clonotype has a handful of counts. CDR3 sequence reads: CASGLNSHTEAFF. In DNA, the CDR3 is TGTGCTAGTGGTTTGAACAGTCACACTGAAGCTTTCTTT. The J gene is TRBJ1-1, the V gene TRBV12-5; the D is unclear. The germline CDR1 and CDR2 sequences are LGHNT and FRNRAP. The CDR3 spans 13 residues. Trimming removed 2 bases at V and 3 bases at J, with 7 bases between.

This chain uses TRBV14 with TRBJ2-1; the match to TRBD2 covers 13 bases. Germline V lookup: CDR1 SGHDN, CDR2 FVKESK. The CDR3 loop spans 17 amino acids. V shed 2 bases and J 2 bases; nucleotides not matched to a gene: 3. The chain's CDR3 is CASSQRTSGGPYNEQFF. CDR3 DNA: TGTGCCAGCAGCCAAAGGACTAGCGGGGGACCCTACAATGAGCAGTTCTTC. The complete variable domain, with remaining parts taken from reference TRBV14 and TRBJ2-1, reads EAGVTQFPSHSVIEKGQTVTLRCDPISGHDNLYWYRRVMGKEIKFLLHFVKESKQDESGMPNNRFLAERTGGTYSTLKVQPAELEDSGVYFCASSQRTSGGPYNEQFFGPGTRLTVL.

The rearrangement joins TRBV7-1 to TRBJ2-2; maybe TRBD1 (5 bases). TRBV7-1 qualifies as an ORF whose function is uncertain. V lost 5 bases and J lost 2, with 12 bases in between. CDR3 size: 15 residues. CDR3 DNA: TGTGCCAGCAGCGCGCAGGGAATCAACACCGGGGAGCTGTTTTTT. Its translation is CASSAQGINTGELFF.

This clonotype came up a few times. The rearrangement links TRBV6-2 or TRBV6-3 to TRBJ2-2; either TRBD1 or TRBD2 may fit D (5 bases each). The CDR3 totals 16 residues. Looked up from germline, CDR1 is MNHEY and CDR2 is SVGEGT. V lost 6 bases to trimming and J lost 5 bases, with 19 bases between them. The CDR3 DNA reads as TGTGCCAGCAGCGGGGCCTACCGAGGGGTTACCGGGGAGCTGTTTTTT. This codes for CASSGAYRGVTGELFF.

Remarks on this clonotype: The junction departs from the called germline gene at one end, perhaps through a read error. The DNA for the CDR3 is TGTGTCAGCCCGCTGAAATACAATGAGCAGTTCTTC. Translating it yields CVSPLKYNEQFF. The rearrangement links TRBV2 to TRBJ2-1; no reliable D call. Germline values: CDR1 SNHLY, CDR2 FYNNEI. The CDR3 totals 12 residues.

CDR3: CATSDRTGKAFF. The CDR3 nucleotides are TGTGCCACCAGTGACCGGACAGGGAAAGCTTTCTTT. The gene calls are TRBV24-1 and TRBJ1-1, with 8 bases fitting TRBD1. Germline V lookup: CDR1 KGHDR, CDR2 SFDVKD. Losses at the gene ends were 4 bases for V and 9 bases for J; bases not matched to a gene: 3. CDR3 size: 12 residues.

The CDR3 is CASGKPGQEKETQYF. CDR3 DNA sequence: TGTGCCAGCGGAAAACCGGGACAGGAGAAAGAGACCCAGTACTTC. This chain connects TRBV6-6 to TRBJ2-5; TRBD1 agrees at 8 bases. The V and J ends lost 8 bases and 3 bases, in that order; junction bases with no gene match: 11. The V gene's germline CDR1 is MNHNY and CDR2 SVGAGI (reference sequence). The length of the CDR3 is 15 residues.

The chain uses TRBV2 and TRBJ2-7; D call uncertain. The CDR3 spans 15 residues. V was shortened by 3 bases and J by 0 bases, with 12 bases between the two germline ends. Germline CDR1 reads SNHLY; CDR2 reads FYNNEI. As DNA, the CDR3 is TGTGCCAGCAGTGAGTACCAGCCCAGCTCCTACGAGCAGTACGTC. Its translation: CASSEYQPSSYEQYV.

This clonotype was picked up a small number of times. The rearrangement uses TRBV20-1 and TRBJ1-6; D not certain. There are 16 residues in the CDR3. The V gene's germline CDR1 is DFQATT and CDR2 SNEGSKA (reference sequence). Trimming left V 0 bases short and J 0 bases short, with 9 bases between. The CDR3 region is CSAREGHYSYNSPLHF. In DNA form, the CDR3 reads TGCAGTGCTAGAGAAGGGCATTACTCCTATAATTCACCCCTCCACTTT.

The sample holds a few counts of this clonotype. The chain recombines TRBV27 with TRBJ2-7; D is undetermined. Looked up from germline, CDR1 is MNHEY and CDR2 is SMNVEV (reference sequence). The CDR3 consists of 14 residues. V was cut by 1 base and J by 3 bases, with 10 bases left in between. This CDR3 reads CASSLWAGYYEQYF. Here the CDR3 DNA reads TGTGCCAGCAGTTTATGGGCCGGATACTACGAGCAGTACTTC.

This clonotype has at least ten counts. This chain links TRBV19 with TRBJ1-2; D remains ambiguous. Germline-derived CDR1 and CDR2 are LNHDA and SQIVND (reference sequence). The CDR3 has 14 residues. Trimming cost V 1 base and J 4 bases, with 10 bases left between them. The CDR3 coding sequence is TGTGCCAGTAGTATAGTCGGGGTAGGCTATGGCTACACCTTC. Residues: CASSIVGVGYGYTF.

The chain combines TRBV6-8 with TRBJ2-1; 10 nucleotides line up with TRBD2. The germline gives CDR1 MNHGY, CDR2 SAAAGT. This CDR3 region has 17 residues. V was pared by 5 bases and J by 3 bases, with 10 bases of the junction left unmatched. The CDR3 DNA is TGTGCCAGCAGTATTTCACCCGGGACTAGCGTCTACAATGAGCAGTTCTTC. It yields the protein CASSISPGTSVYNEQFF.

In its sample, this clonotype was seen a few times. The chain joins TRBV27 to TRBJ2-7; 9 nucleotides match TRBD2. The CDR3 has 15 residues. The germline V gene encodes CDR1 MNHEY and CDR2 SMNVEV (reference sequence). Germline trimming cut 3 bases from V and 7 bases from J; bases unmatched to any gene: 10. The CDR3 coding sequence is TGTGCCAGCAGTTTGGCGGGGGGGCCGGGTTATGAGCAGTACGTC. This gives the protein CASSLAGGPGYEQYV.